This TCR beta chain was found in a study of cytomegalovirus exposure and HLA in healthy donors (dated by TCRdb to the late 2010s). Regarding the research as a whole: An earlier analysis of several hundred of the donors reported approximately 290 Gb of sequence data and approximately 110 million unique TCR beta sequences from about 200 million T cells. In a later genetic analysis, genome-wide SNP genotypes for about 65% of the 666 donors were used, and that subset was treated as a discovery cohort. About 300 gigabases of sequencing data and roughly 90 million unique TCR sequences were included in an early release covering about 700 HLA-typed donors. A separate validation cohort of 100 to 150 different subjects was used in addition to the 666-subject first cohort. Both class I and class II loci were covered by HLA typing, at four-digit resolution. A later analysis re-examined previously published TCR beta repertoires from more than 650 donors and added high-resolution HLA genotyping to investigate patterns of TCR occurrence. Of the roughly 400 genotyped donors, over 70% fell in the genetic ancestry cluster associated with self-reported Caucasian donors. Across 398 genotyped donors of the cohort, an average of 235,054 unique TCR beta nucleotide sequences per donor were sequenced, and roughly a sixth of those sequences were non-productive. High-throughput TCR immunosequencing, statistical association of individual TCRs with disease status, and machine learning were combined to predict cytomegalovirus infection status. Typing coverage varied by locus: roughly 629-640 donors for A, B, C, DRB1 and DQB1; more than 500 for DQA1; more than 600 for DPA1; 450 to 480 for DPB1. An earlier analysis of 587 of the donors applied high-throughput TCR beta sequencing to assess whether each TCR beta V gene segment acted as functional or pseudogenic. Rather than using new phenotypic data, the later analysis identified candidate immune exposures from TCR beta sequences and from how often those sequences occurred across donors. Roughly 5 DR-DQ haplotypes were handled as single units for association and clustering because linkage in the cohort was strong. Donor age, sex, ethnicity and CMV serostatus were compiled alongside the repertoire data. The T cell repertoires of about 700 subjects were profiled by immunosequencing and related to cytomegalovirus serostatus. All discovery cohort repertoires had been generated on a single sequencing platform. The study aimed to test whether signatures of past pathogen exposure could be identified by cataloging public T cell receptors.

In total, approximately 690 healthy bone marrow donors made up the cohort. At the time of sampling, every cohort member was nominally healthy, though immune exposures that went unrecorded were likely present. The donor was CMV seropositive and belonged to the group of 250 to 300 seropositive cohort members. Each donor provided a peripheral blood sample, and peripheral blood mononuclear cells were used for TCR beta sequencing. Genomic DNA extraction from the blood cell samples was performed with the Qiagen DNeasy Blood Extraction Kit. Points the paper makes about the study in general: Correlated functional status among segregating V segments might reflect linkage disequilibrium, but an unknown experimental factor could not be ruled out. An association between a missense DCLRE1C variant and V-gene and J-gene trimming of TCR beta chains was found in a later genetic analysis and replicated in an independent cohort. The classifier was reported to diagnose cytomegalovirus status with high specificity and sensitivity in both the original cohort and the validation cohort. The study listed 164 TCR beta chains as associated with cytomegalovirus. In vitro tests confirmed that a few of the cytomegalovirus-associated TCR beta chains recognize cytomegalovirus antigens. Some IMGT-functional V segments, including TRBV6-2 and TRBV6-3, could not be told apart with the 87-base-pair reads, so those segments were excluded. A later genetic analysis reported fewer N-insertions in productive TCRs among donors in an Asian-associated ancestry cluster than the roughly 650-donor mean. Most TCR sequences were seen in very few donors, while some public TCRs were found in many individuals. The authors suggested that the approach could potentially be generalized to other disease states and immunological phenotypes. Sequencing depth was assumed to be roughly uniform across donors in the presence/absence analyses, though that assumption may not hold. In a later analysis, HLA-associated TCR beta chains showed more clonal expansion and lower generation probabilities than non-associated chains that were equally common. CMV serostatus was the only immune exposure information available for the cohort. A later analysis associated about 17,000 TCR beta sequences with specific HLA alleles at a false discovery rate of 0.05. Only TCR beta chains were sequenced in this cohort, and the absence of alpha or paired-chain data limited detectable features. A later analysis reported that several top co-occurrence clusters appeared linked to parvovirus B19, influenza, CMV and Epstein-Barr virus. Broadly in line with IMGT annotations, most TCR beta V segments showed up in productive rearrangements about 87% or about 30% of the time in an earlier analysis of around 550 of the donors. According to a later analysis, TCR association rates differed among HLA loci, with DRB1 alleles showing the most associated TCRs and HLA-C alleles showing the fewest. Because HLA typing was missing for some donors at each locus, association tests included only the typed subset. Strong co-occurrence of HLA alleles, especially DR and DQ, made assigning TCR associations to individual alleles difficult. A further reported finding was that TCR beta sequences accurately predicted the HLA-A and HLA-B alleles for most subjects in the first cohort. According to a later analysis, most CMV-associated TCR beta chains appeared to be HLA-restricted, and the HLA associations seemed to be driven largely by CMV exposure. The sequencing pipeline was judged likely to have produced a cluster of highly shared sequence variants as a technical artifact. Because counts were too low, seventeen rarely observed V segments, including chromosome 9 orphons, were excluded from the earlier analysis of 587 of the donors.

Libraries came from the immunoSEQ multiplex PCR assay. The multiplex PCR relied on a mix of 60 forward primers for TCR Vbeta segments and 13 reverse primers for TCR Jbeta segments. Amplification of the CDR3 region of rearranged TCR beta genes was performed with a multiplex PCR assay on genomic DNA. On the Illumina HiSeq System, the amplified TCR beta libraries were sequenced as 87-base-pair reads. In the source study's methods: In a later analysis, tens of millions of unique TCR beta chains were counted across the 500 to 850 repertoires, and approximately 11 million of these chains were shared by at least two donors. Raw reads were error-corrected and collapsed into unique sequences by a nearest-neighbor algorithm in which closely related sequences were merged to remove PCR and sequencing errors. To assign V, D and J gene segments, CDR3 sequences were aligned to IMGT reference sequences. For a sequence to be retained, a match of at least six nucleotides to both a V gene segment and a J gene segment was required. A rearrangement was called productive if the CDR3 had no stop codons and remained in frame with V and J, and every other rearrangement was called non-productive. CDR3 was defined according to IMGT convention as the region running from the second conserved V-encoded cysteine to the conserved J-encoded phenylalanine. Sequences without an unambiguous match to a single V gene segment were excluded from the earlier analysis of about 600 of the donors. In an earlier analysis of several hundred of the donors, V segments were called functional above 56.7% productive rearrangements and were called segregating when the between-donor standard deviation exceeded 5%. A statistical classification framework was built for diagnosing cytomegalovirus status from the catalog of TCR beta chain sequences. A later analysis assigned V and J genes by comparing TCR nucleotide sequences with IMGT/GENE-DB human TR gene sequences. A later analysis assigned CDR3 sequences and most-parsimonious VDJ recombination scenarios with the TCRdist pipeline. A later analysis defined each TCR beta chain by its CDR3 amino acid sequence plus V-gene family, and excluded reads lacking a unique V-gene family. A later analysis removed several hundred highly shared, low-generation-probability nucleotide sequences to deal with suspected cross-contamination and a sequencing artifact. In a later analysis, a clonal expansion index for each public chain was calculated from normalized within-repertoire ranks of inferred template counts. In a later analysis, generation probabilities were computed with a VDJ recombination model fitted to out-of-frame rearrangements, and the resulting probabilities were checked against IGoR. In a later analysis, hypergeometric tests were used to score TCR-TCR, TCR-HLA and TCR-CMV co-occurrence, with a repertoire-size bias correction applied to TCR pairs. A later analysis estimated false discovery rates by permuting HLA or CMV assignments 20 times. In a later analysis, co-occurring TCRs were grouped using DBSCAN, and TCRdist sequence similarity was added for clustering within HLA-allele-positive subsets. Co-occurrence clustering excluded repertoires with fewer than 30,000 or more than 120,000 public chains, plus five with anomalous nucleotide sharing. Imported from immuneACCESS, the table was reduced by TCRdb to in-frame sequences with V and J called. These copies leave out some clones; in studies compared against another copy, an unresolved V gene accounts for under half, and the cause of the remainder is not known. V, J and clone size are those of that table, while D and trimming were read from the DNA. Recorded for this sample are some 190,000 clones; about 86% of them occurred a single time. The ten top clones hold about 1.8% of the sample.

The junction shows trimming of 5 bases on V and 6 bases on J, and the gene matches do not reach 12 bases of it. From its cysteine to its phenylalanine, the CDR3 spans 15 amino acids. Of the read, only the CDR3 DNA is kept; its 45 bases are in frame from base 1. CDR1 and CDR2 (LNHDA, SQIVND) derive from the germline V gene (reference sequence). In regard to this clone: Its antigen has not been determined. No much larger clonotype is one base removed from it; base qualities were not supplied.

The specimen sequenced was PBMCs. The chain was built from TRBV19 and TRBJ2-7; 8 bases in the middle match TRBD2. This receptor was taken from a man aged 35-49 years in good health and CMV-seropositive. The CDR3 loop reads CASSVGAGARGEQYF. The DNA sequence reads TGTGCCAGTAGTGTGGGAGCGGGAGCTCGCGGCGAGCAGTACTTC.